Shown below are 32 T cell receptor beta chains from a single sample sequenced in a study of Graves' ophthalmopathy and Graves' hyperthyroidism. Beta-chain TCR CDR3 regions were amplified from RNA transcripts. Following a first-round RT-PCR that used HTBI primers, a second-round multiplex PCR was carried out. MiXCR was run by TCRdb on the multiplex PCR reads, yielding one entry per CDR3 protein. This sample has some 1.1 million distinct CDR3 sequences, with less than 45% found just once. The source material was peripheral blood or thyroid tissue (not recorded which). The source is an adult man with Graves' hyperthyroidism.

V and J are TRBV7-9 and TRBJ2-5; no firm D call. This CDR3 has 15 residues. In germline, CDR1 is SEHNR, CDR2 FQNEAQ (reference sequence). V was pared by 1 base and J by 3 bases, with 12 bases between. The chain's CDR3 is CASSLELNTEETQYF. CDR3 DNA sequence: TGTGCCAGCAGCTTAGAGCTGAACACTGAAGAGACCCAGTACTTC.

The sample holds many counts of this clonotype. The V and J genes are TRBV12-3 or TRBV12-4 and TRBJ2-7, with TRBD2 identical over 12 bases. J was trimmed by 4 bases and V by 5 bases; bases with no gene match: 9. The CDR3 length is 16 residues. Written as DNA, the CDR3 is TGTGCCAGCAGTCCCCTCGGTCTAGCGGGAGGGTACGAGCAGTACTTC. It codes for CASSPLGLAGGYEQYF.

This clonotype came up many times. The rearrangement uses TRBV20-1 and TRBJ2-1; TRBD2 matches at 9 bases. Germline V CDR1 and CDR2: DFQATT, SNEGSKA (reference sequence). The length of the CDR3 is 15 residues. V shed 5 bases, J shed 6 bases, and the junction held 11 bases outside the gene matches. In DNA form, the CDR3 reads TGCAGTGCTGAGGGGCTAGCGGGAAGAGGCAATGAGCAGTTCTTC. This gives the protein CSAEGLAGRGNEQFF.

This chain uses TRBV7-2 with TRBJ1-1, with D perhaps TRBD1 (6 bases). Germline V lookup: CDR1 SGHTA, CDR2 FQGNSA. CDR3 length: 13 residues. V was trimmed by 5 bases and J by 6 bases, leaving 13 bases between them. The DNA of the CDR3 is TGTGCCAGCAGCCGTGTGGGGGGCGCTGAAGCTTTCTTT. This sequence encodes CASSRVGGAEAFF.

In this sample, this clonotype turned up a few times. V and J are TRBV27 and TRBJ2-7; TRBD2 might be the D (6 bases). Germline lookup yields CDR1 MNHEY and CDR2 SMNVEV (reference sequence). This CDR3 contains 14 residues. V lost 3 bases and J 4 bases, leaving 13 bases between the germline ends. As DNA, the CDR3 is TGTGCCAGCAGTTTCATTGGGACTGGTTACGAGCAGTACTTC. Translated, it gives CASSFIGTGYEQYF.

This clonotype was found many times. The V call is TRBV7-9, the J call TRBJ2-2, with a weak D call TRBD1 (5 bases). V lost 3 bases and J lost 4, with 12 bases in between. This CDR3 contains 15 residues. CDR1 SEHNR and CDR2 FQNEAQ come from the germline V gene (reference sequence). The CDR3 is CASSFSNRITGELFF. CDR3 coding DNA: TGTGCCAGCAGCTTCTCGAACAGGATCACCGGGGAGCTGTTTTTT.

With respect to this clonotype: One junction end disagrees with the germline gene, perhaps due to a read error. J is TRBJ1-1 and V is TRBV9; weak D call: TRBD1 (5 bases). Germline values: CDR1 SGDLS, CDR2 YYNGEE. The CDR3 is 15 residues long. This CDR3 reads CASSEPDIVNTEAFF. DNA of the CDR3: TGCGCCAGCAGTGAGCCGGACATTGTGAACACTGAAGCTTTCTTT.

The chain carries TRBV24-1 and TRBJ1-1; D unresolved. Germline CDR1 is KGHDR and CDR2 is SFDVKD. The V end was cut by 6 bases, the J end by 4 bases, with 11 bases between. The CDR3 extends over 13 amino acids. CDR3 nucleotide sequence: TGTGCCACCAGTTACAGCGGTGGCACTGAAGCTTTCTTT. This gives the protein CATSYSGGTEAFF.

This clonotype appeared many times. The V and J genes are TRBV7-6 and TRBJ2-2; possibly TRBD1 for D (6 bases). Trimming cost V 1 base and J 0 bases, with 9 bases left between them. CDR3 size: 16 residues. Germline loops: CDR1 SGHVS, CDR2 FNYEAQ. This chain's CDR3 is CASSLGRTANTGELFF. The CDR3 nucleotides read TGTGCCAGCAGCTTAGGGCGGACAGCGAACACCGGGGAGCTGTTTTTT.

The V and J genes are TRBV20-1 and TRBJ1-5; D not resolved. This CDR3 is built from 15 residues. The V gene's germline CDR1 is DFQATT and CDR2 SNEGSKA (reference sequence). V was pared by 6 bases and J by 0 bases, with 15 bases between. CDR3 sequence: CSAQGRGNSNQPQHF. Here the CDR3 DNA reads TGCAGTGCCCAAGGCCGGGGTAATAGCAATCAGCCCCAGCATTTT.

This clonotype was picked up many times. The chain employs TRBV29-1 and TRBJ2-7; D may be TRBD1 or TRBD2 (5 bases each). Looked up from germline, CDR1 is SQVTM and CDR2 is ANQGSEA. V lost 1 base and J lost 4, with 11 bases in between. The CDR3 is 13 residues long. CDR3 region: CSVEGQGVYEQYF. In DNA form, the CDR3 reads TGCAGCGTTGAAGGGCAGGGAGTATACGAGCAGTACTTC.

The J gene is TRBJ1-4, the V gene TRBV20-1, with TRBD1 as a possible D gene (6 bases). This CDR3 comprises 14 residues. V was shortened by 3 bases and J by 11 bases, with 19 bases between the two germline ends. Germline-derived CDR1 and CDR2 are DFQATT and SNEGSKA (reference sequence). CDR3 in DNA: TGCAGTGCTAGGTCAGGCTGGTCGGGGGCTAAACTGTTTTTT. Protein: CSARSGWSGAKLFF.

Many counts were recorded for this clonotype. The gene calls are TRBV14 and TRBJ1-4; D not resolved. The CDR3 covers 15 residues. Looked up from germline, CDR1 is SGHDN and CDR2 is FVKESK. V was clipped by 1 base and J by 8 bases, with 14 bases between them. This chain's CDR3 is CASSQAEQAYEKLFF. For the CDR3, the DNA is TGTGCCAGCAGCCAAGCAGAGCAGGCTTACGAAAAACTGTTTTTT. Full variable domain (rest looked up from reference TRBV14 and TRBJ1-4): EAGVTQFPSHSVIEKGQTVTLRCDPISGHDNLYWYRRVMGKEIKFLLHFVKESKQDESGMPNNRFLAERTGGTYSTLKVQPAELEDSGVYFCASSQAEQAYEKLFFGSGTQLSVL.

With regard to this clonotype: A single base separates this from a much larger clone, so it may be a read error. In this CDR3 the conserved last residue, phenylalanine or tryptophan, is missing, so a read error is likely. The chain has TRBV5-8 and TRBJ1-1; no clear D gene. V shed 9 bases and J shed 8 bases, with 11 bases lying between them. Germline V lookup: CDR1 SGHTS, CDR2 YDEGEE. The CDR3 consists of 10 residues. The CDR3 is CATATLEAFV. CDR3 bases: TGTGCCACTGCGACTTTAGAAGCTTTCGTT.

This clonotype was picked up many times. The rearrangement uses TRBV15 and TRBJ2-7, with D possibly being TRBD1 (5 bases). This CDR3 is 14 amino acids long. V was trimmed by 8 bases and J by 1 base, leaving 15 bases between them. From germline, CDR1 is LNHNV and CDR2 YYDKDF (reference sequence). The CDR3 region has the DNA TGTGCCACCGGGGCCCGAGCCCCTTCCTACGAGCAGTACTTC. This encodes CATGARAPSYEQYF. Full variable domain (remainder filled in from reference TRBV15 and TRBJ2-7): DAMVIQNPRYQVTQFGKPVTLSCSQTLNHNVMYWYQQKSSQAPKLLFHYYDKDFNNEADTPDNFQSRRPNTSFCFLDIRSPGLGDTAMYLCATGARAPSYEQYFGPGTRLTVT.

This clonotype has at least ten counts. The genes are TRBV2 and TRBJ2-2, with 7 bases identical to TRBD2. Germline CDR1 and CDR2: SNHLY and FYNNEI. The V and J ends lost 2 bases and 4 bases, in that order; junction bases with no gene match: 7. CDR3 size: 16 residues. The CDR3 DNA is TGTGCCAGCAGTGAACTCCCGGGAGGTGTCACCGGGGAGCTGTTTTTT. Its protein product is CASSELPGGVTGELFF.

There are many counts of this clonotype. V is TRBV9 and J is TRBJ2-7; 7 nucleotides match TRBD1. V was pared by 0 bases and J by 5 bases, with 5 bases of the junction left unmatched. The CDR3 is 14 amino acids. CDR1 SGDLS and CDR2 YYNGEE come from the germline V gene. The CDR3 coding sequence is TGTGCCAGCAGCGTAGGGACAGGTTCCGACGAGCAGTACTTC. Translating gives CASSVGTGSDEQYF. The variable domain in full, completed from reference TRBV9 and TRBJ2-7, reads DSGVTQTPKHLITATGQRVTLRCSPRSGDLSVYWYQQSLDQGLQFLIQYYNGEERAKGNILERFSAQQFPDLHSELNLSSLELGDSALYFCASSVGTGSDEQYFGPGTRLTVT.

This clonotype has a handful of counts. The V call is TRBV5-1, the J call TRBJ2-5, with D perhaps TRBD1 (7 bases). Deletions cut 0 bases from V and 9 bases from J, with 15 bases between. Looked up from germline, CDR1 is SGHRS and CDR2 is YFSETQ. This CDR3 has 14 amino acids. CDR3 amino acids: CASSLGQAGQPQYF. The DNA of the CDR3 is TGCGCCAGCAGCTTGGGGCAGGCGGGACAGCCCCAGTACTTC.

This clonotype was seen repeatedly, ten times or more. The chain carries TRBV10-3 and TRBJ1-5; D not resolved. V lost 6 bases to trimming and J lost 6 bases, with 9 bases between them. This CDR3 contains 12 residues. The germline V gene encodes CDR1 ENHRY and CDR2 SYGVKD. The CDR3 bases are TGTGCCATCAGCTCCCCCGGTCAGCCCCAGCATTTT. Its translation: CAISSPGQPQHF.

V gene TRBV9 combines with J gene TRBJ1-6; D perhaps matches TRBD1 (6 bases). The CDR3 sequence is 15 residues long. V lost 0 bases and J lost 7, with 11 bases in between. CDR1 is SGDLS and CDR2 is YYNGEE in the germline V gene. CDR3 bases: TGTGCCAGCAGCGTAGACGGGACAATCAATTCACCCCTCCACTTT. It codes for CASSVDGTINSPLHF.

Note on this clonotype: A much larger clone differs by one base, so this may be a read error. J is TRBJ2-7 and V is TRBV7-2; D remains ambiguous. This CDR3 is 12 amino acids long. Per germline, CDR1 SGHTA and CDR2 FQGNSA. CDR3 sequence (DNA): TGTGCCTGCAGCCAAAAACCCGGGGAGCAGTACTTC. Protein sequence: CACSQKPGEQYF.

The chain uses TRBV9 and TRBJ1-5; the D gene is possibly TRBD1 (5 bases). Trimming pared 4 bases from V and 7 bases from J, leaving 24 bases between. This CDR3 comprises 17 residues. Germline V CDR1 and CDR2: SGDLS, YYNGEE. The CDR3 reads CASSRDGGLSLGQPQHF. CDR3 bases: TGTGCCAGCAGCCGAGACGGGGGTTTGAGTCTCGGACAGCCCCAGCATTTT.

This sequence joins TRBV4-3 and TRBJ2-2, with no clear D. V shed 0 bases and J shed 2 bases, with 4 bases lying between them. Per the germline V gene, CDR1 is LGHNA and CDR2 is YSLEER. This CDR3 has 14 amino acids. The chain's CDR3 is CASSQDDNTGELFF. CDR3 in DNA: TGCGCCAGCAGCCAAGACGACAACACCGGGGAGCTGTTTTTT.

The chain couples TRBV20-1 to TRBJ1-4, with D possibly matching TRBD1 (5 bases). The length of the CDR3 is 15 residues. Trimming stripped 0 bases from V and 7 bases from J, with 15 bases between. Germline V CDR1 and CDR2: DFQATT, SNEGSKA (reference sequence). The CDR3 nucleotides are TGCAGTGCTAGAGAGGGAAGGGGTTGGGGTGAAAAACTGTTTTTT. It specifies CSAREGRGWGEKLFF.

This chain connects TRBV12-3 or TRBV12-4 to TRBJ2-7, with 9 bases that match TRBD2. Trimming took 6 bases from V and 6 from J; bases not matched to a gene: 9. The CDR3 has 14 amino acids. CDR3 residues: CASSRSGRHSEQYF. The CDR3 DNA is TGTGCCAGCAGCCGTAGCGGGAGACATAGCGAGCAGTACTTC.

Concerning this clonotype itself: The junction shows a germline mismatch at one end, possibly a read error. The chain carries TRBV10-2 and TRBJ1-5; D might be TRBD1 (5 bases). The germline V gene encodes CDR1 WSHSY and CDR2 SAAADI. CDR3 size: 17 residues. CDR3 protein: CASSSQAKGSGNQPQHF. In DNA, the CDR3 is TGTGCCAGCAGTTCTCAAGCAAAGGGGTCGGGCAATCAGCCCCAGCATTTT.

This clonotype was picked up a small number of times. The CDR3 sequence: CASSSLGLAGEETQYF. The CDR3 DNA is TGTGCCAGCAGCTCCCTTGGACTAGCGGGAGAAGAGACCCAGTACTTC. The chain uses TRBV11-1 and TRBJ2-5; TRBD2 matches at 13 bases. The CDR3 extends over 16 amino acids. Trimming removed 4 bases from V and 3 bases from J; junction bases left unmatched: 5. Looked up from germline, CDR1 is SGHAT and CDR2 is FQDESV (reference sequence).

This clonotype was recorded only once. A much larger clonotype is one base distant, so this may be a read error. The chain employs TRBV20-1 and TRBJ2-3; TRBD2 aligns across 8 bases. Germline V gene data show CDR1 as DFQATT and CDR2 as SNEGSKA (reference sequence). The CDR3 loop spans 15 amino acids. The CDR3, as DNA: TGCAGTGCTAGACGGACTAGCTCGTCCGCAGATATGCAGTATTTT. It encodes CSARRTSSSADMQYF.

Ten or more counts support this clonotype. This rearrangement joins TRBV7-9 to TRBJ2-7; 7 bases match TRBD1. Trimming cost V 4 bases and J 2 bases; bases outside gene matches: 17. From germline, CDR1 is SEHNR and CDR2 FQNEAQ (reference sequence). The CDR3 has 18 residues. The CDR3, as DNA: TGTGCCAGCAGCTCTAGAAACGTTCGGGACAGAAACCCCTACGAGCAGTACTTC. Translated: CASSSRNVRDRNPYEQYF.

V and J are TRBV20-1 and TRBJ1-1, with TRBD1 as a possible D gene (5 bases). Germline CDR1 DFQATT, CDR2 SNEGSKA (reference sequence). The germline V and J ends were trimmed by 3 bases and 5 bases, with 19 bases remaining between them. The CDR3 is 15 amino acids. The DNA of the CDR3 is TGCAGTGCTAGTGAAAGTTCGGGCAGGGTGACTGAAGCTTTCTTT. Translating gives CSASESSGRVTEAFF.

V usage is TRBV20-1 and J usage is TRBJ2-7, with TRBD2 matching 8 bases. V was clipped by 1 base and J by 4 bases; unmatched bases: 6. Germline lookup yields CDR1 DFQATT and CDR2 SNEGSKA (reference sequence). CDR3 length equals 14 residues. The CDR3 nucleotides read TGCAGTGCTAGAGGGAGCGGGAGTACTTACGAGCAGTACTTC. Protein product: CSARGSGSTYEQYF.

CDR3 sequence (DNA): TGTGCTACTCGTCGCGGGGCCCACGAGACCCAGCATTTT. Residues: CATRRGAHETQHF. The chain links TRBV6-5 to TRBJ1-5; possible D gene TRBD1, 5 bases. This CDR3 is built from 13 residues. CDR1 and CDR2 (germline): MNHEY, SVGAGI.